These 5 T cell receptor beta chains were sequenced from one sample in a study of regulatory T cells in long-lasting Graves disease. Researchers made TCR beta libraries by using iRepertoire HTBI primers and running Arm-PCR on CDR3 regions. Via MiXCR, TCRdb re-called the multiplex PCR reads, giving one row per CDR3 protein. The table shows hundreds of thousands of distinct CDR3 sequences, with 15% to 20% occurring only once. Specified time point: newly diagnosed GD, antithyroid drugs for less than 3 months. From RNA extracted from PBMCs, the TCR library was made. The data also belong to a second study, concerning T cells in Graves' hyperthyroidism and ophthalmopathy.

This sample comprised peripheral blood mononuclear cells (PBMCs), obtained at new diagnosis, from a patient treated with antithyroid drugs. Receptors originate from a woman in her 30s with Graves disease.

This chain joins TRBV19 and TRBJ2-1; possibly TRBD1 or TRBD2 for D (5 bases each). CDR3 length: 12 residues. Trimming took off 0 bases at V and 9 bases at J, with 6 bases between the two ends. Germline CDR1 and CDR2: LNHDA and SQIVND (reference sequence). The CDR3 DNA reads TGTGCCAGTAGTATAGACGGGACTGAGCAGTTCTTC. Encoded protein: CASSIDGTEQFF.

For this clonotype: A single base is all that separates this from a far larger clone, so a read error is likely. The chain couples TRBV28 to TRBJ2-1; 10 bases align to TRBD2. The last part of the DNA fits TRBJ2-5 better; the J call may be wrong. This CDR3 region has 13 residues. The germline V gene has CDR1 MDHEN and CDR2 SYDVKM. CDR3 coding DNA: TGTCCCACCTGGACTAGCGGCAAAGAGACCCAGTACTTC. This codes for CPTWTSGKETQYF.

The chain carries TRBV20-1 and TRBJ2-5; the D call may be TRBD1 or TRBD2 (5 bases each). The V end lost 3 bases, the J end lost 8 bases, and 10 bases lay between the germline ends. CDR1 and CDR2 (germline): DFQATT, SNEGSKA (reference sequence). CDR3 length: 11 residues. The CDR3 nucleotides read TGCAGTGCTAGGTTCGGGGCAACCCAGTACTTC. Translated: CSARFGATQYF.

This clonotype was observed many times. The chain employs TRBV7-2 and TRBJ2-1, with 12 nucleotides matching TRBD2. The CDR3 runs 16 residues. Germline V CDR1 and CDR2: SGHTA, FQGNSA. With V trimmed by 4 bases and J by 7 bases, 8 bases remained unmatched. The CDR3 loop reads CASSSRLAGVVNEQFF. The CDR3 DNA sequence: TGTGCCAGCAGCTCTCGACTAGCGGGAGTCGTGAATGAGCAGTTCTTC.

The table lists this clonotype with many counts. V is TRBV6-5 and J is TRBJ1-1; D is ambiguous. Germline CDR1 and CDR2: MNHEY and SVGAGI. The CDR3 extends over 12 amino acids. V was clipped by 4 bases and J by 5 bases, with 8 bases between them. The CDR3 loop is CASSLQQTEAFF. DNA for the CDR3: TGTGCCAGCAGTTTACAGCAGACTGAAGCTTTCTTT.